The present entry profiles one T cell receptor (beta chain) with its context. Its target is not known. J gave up 7 bases and V 1 base, and 11 bases lay outside the gene matches. Germline V gives CDR1 MGHDK, CDR2 SYGVNS. The CDR3 runs to 17 residues. This record belongs to a study of blood T cells in healthy people across ages. Study details: Template switching captured about one barcoded beta molecule per two T cells. Study outcomes and limitations: Shifts in expanded clonotypes may have been confounded by donor CMV status, which was unknown.

It was with a sample-barcoded 5' primer and a J-beta primer mix that a second PCR of roughly 7 to 12 cycles was run. TCRdb analysed the 5' RACE reads with MiXCR anew, one entry per CDR3 protein. The profile shows around 580,000 distinct CDR3 sequences, 47% of them singletons. The V and J genes are TRBV25-1 and TRBJ2-1; 9 bases map to TRBD2. This TCR derives from a man older than 75 in good health. Source material: blood. The CDR3 reads CASSEFETSGAKNEQFF. In DNA form, the CDR3 reads TGTGCCAGCAGTGAATTTGAGACTAGCGGAGCAAAAAATGAGCAGTTCTTC.